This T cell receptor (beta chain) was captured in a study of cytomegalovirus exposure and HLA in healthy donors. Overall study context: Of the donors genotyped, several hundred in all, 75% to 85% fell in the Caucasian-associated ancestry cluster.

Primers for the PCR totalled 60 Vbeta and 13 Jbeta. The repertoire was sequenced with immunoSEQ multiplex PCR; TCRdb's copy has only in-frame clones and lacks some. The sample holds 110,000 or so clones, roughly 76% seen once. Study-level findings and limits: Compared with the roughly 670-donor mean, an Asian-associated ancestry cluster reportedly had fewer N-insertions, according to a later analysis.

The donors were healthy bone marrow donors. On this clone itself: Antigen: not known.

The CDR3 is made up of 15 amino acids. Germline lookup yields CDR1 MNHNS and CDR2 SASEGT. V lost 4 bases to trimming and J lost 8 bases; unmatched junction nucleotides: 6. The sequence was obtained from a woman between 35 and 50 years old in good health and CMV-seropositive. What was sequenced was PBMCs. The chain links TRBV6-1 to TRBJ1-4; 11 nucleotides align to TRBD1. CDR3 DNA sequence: TGTGCCAGCAGTGGGACAGGGGGCATCGGAGAAAAACTGTTTTTT. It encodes CASSGTGGIGEKLFF.